This T cell receptor (beta chain) appears in the sequencing data of a study of beta chain features in type 1 diabetes listed by TCRdb under 2018. Study-wide context: Mean age, gender distribution, total cell number and subset yield did not differ between patients and healthy donors. A total of approximately 99,000,000 sorted cells were examined across all samples, and RNA yield correlated strongly with the number of cells per subset. In the study, TCRB repertoires of sorted circulating CD4+ T cell subsets from recently diagnosed type 1 diabetes patients were compared with those of matched healthy donors. Whereas all 28 donors provided naive and central memory subsets, regulatory and stem cell-like memory subsets were isolated from just 8 patients and about 8 healthy donors. The full study reports these points: The naive, central memory and regulatory TCRB repertoires appeared to resemble one another more closely among patients than among healthy donors. At VDJ recombination sites, type 1 diabetes patients had fewer insertions and more deleted nucleotides, which implies abnormalities in thymic rearrangement. Sequencing cDNA rather than genomic DNA could over-represent highly expressing activated cells, although activation and CD3 levels did not differ between groups. PCR might favor shorter templates, but patient and control samples were amplified and corrected together, so any skew would affect both groups equally. HLA sub-analyses involved small numbers of individuals, so any influence of HLA type on TCRB rearrangement remained unresolved. Type 1 diabetes patients showed a moderate but significant shortening of TCRB CDR3 length in all four CD4+ subsets.

From each donor, a single peripheral blood sample of about 100 mL on average was drawn into heparinised tubes. Naive, central memory, regulatory and stem cell-like memory CD4+ T cells were sorted on a BD FACSAria II using a panel including CD45RO, CCR7, CD25, CD127, CD95 and CD27. All sorted populations exceeded 95% purity. PBMCs were separated immediately by Lymphoprep density gradient centrifugation and were stained directly, without being cultured. To minimize batch effects, samples were stained and sorted in pairs, one healthy donor with one patient per experiment. The entire amount of isolated RNA was reverse transcribed using the High Capacity cDNA Reverse Transcription Kit, so the sequenced TCRB transcripts were expressed ones. Deep immunoSEQ sequencing was applied to naive, central memory and regulatory T cell samples, giving an average of around 4 million total reads per sample. Sorted cells were lysed in RLT buffer, and RNA was extracted using DNase-treated RNeasy Micro or Mini kits according to cell number. Each cell subset was processed on its own to prevent cross-contamination, while patient and healthy donor samples were processed together. TCRB sequences were amplified from cDNA with the immunoSEQ multiplex PCR, producing 87-bp fragments spanning the CDR3 region. The amplicons were sequenced using the Illumina HiSeq platform. The study's own analysis went as follows. PCR bias was computationally corrected using synthetic template baselines, reads within Hamming distance 2 were collapsed, and singletons that could not be merged were discarded. Reads were aligned against IMGT so that V, D and J genes, CDR3 length and insertions or deletions at six rearrangement sites could be assigned. Within each subset, clonotype counts were normalized to the number of sorted cells before true diversity and Gini coefficients were calculated with the tcR R package. The overlap coefficient, calculated on TCRB nucleotide sequences, was used to quantify repertoire sharing. In TCRdb, the immuneACCESS table is reduced to in-frame sequences with V and J assigned. These tables do not hold every clone; where another copy was compared, an unresolved V gene accounts for under half, and the others remain unexplained. V, J and clone size were drawn from that table, and D and trimming were deduced from the DNA. Within this sample are 150,000 or so clones, with about a tenth of them counted one time only. Less than 0.85% of the sample lies in the top ten.

With regard to this clone: Its antigen target is currently unknown. Within one base of it there is no much larger clone, and no base qualities were kept.

Sequences were obtained from central memory CD4+ T cells from blood. This sequence was found in a woman aged 35 to 49 in good health.

CDR3 sequence: CASSSRDRGLYEQYF. The sequenced DNA: TGCGCCAGCAGCTCCCGGGACAGGGGGTTGTACGAGCAGTACTTC. The chain is made from TRBV4-3 and TRBJ2-7; 11 nucleotides in the junction match TRBD1. Looking up the germline V gene yields CDR1 LGHNA and CDR2 YSLEER. From its cysteine to its phenylalanine, the CDR3 spans 15 amino acids. Kept here is only the CDR3 DNA, which spans 45 bases and is read in frame from base 1. Trimming takes 5 bases off V and 4 bases off J; junction bases not matched to a gene: 7.